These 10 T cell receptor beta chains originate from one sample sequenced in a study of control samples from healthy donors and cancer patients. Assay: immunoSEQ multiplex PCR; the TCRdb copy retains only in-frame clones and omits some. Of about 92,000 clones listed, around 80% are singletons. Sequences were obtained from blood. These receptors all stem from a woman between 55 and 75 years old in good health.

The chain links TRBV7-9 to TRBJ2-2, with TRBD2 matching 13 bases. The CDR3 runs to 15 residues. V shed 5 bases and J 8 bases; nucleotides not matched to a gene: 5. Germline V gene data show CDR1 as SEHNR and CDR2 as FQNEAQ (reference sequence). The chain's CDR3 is CASSPRTSGGGELFF. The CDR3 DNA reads TGTGCCAGCAGCCCAAGGACTAGCGGGGGAGGGGAGCTGTTTTTT.

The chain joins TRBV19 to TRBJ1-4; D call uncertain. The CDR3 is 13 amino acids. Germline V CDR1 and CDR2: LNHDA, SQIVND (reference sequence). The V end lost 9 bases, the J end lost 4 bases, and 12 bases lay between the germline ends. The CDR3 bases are TGTGCCAGCTCGGCCGGAGATAATGAAAAACTGTTTTTT. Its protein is CASSAGDNEKLFF.

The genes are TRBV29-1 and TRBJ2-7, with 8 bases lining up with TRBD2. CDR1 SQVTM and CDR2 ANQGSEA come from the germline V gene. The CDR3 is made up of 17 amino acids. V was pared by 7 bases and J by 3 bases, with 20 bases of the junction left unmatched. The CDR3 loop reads CSGAGGGAGGRVYEQYF. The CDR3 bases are TGCAGCGGCGCCGGGGGGGGAGCTGGTGGTCGGGTCTACGAGCAGTACTTC.

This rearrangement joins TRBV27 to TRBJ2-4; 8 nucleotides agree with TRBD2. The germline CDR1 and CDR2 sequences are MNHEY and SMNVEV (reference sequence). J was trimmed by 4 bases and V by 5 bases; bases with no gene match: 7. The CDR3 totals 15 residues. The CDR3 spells CASSGAGDGKNIQYF. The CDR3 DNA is TGTGCCAGCAGTGGAGCGGGAGATGGTAAAAACATTCAGTACTTC.

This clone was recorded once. CDR3 amino acids: CASSPPLAGGTDYEQYF. CDR3 DNA sequence: TGTGCCAGCTCACCGCCTCTAGCGGGAGGGACTGATTACGAGCAGTACTTC. The chain couples TRBV18 to TRBJ2-7; 12 positions agree with TRBD2. Trimming removed 3 bases from V and 4 bases from J; junction bases left unmatched: 10. In germline, CDR1 is KGHSH, CDR2 LQKENI. The CDR3 runs to 17 residues. The full variable domain, completed using reference TRBV18 and TRBJ2-7, is NAGVMQNPRHLVRRRGQEARLRCSPMKGHSHVYWYRQLPEEGLKFMVYLQKENIIDESGMPKERFSAEFPKEGPSILRIQQVVRGDSAAYFCASSPPLAGGTDYEQYFGPGTRLTVT.

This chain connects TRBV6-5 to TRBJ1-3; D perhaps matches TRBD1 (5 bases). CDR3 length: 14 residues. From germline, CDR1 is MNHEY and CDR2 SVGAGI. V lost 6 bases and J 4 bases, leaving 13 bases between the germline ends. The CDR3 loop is CASRKGVLGNTIYF. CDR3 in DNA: TGTGCCAGCAGAAAAGGGGTTTTGGGAAACACCATATATTTT.

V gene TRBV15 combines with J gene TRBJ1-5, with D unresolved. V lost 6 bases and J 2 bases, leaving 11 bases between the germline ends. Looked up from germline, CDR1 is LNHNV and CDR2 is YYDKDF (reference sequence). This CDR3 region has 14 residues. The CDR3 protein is CATRLREGNQPQHF. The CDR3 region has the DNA TGTGCCACCAGGTTGAGGGAGGGCAATCAGCCCCAGCATTTT. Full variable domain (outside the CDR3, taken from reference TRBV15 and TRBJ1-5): DAMVIQNPRYQVTQFGKPVTLSCSQTLNHNVMYWYQQKSSQAPKLLFHYYDKDFNNEADTPDNFQSRRPNTSFCFLDIRSPGLGDTAMYLCATRLREGNQPQHFGDGTRLSIL.

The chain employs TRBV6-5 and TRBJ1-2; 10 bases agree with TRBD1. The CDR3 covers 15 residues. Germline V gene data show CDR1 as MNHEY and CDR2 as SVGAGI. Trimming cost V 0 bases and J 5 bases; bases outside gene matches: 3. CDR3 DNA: TGTGCCAGCAGTTACTCGGGACAGGGGATGTATGGCTACACCTTC. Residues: CASSYSGQGMYGYTF.

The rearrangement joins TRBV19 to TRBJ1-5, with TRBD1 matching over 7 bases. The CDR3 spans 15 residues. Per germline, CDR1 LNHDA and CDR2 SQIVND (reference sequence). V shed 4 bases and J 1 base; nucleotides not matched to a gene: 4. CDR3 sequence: CASSKGTASNQPQHF. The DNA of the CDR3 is TGTGCCAGTAGTAAAGGGACAGCAAGCAATCAGCCCCAGCATTTT.

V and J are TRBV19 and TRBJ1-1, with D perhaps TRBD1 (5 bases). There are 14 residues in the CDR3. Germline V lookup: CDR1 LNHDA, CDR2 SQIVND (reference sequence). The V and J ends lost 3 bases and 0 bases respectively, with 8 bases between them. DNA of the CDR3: TGTGCCAGTAGTATGAGGGGCATGAACACTGAAGCTTTCTTT. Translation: CASSMRGMNTEAFF.